A single sample is the source of the 27 T cell receptor beta chains below, sequenced in a study of blood T cell repertoires in COVID-19. Method: immunoSEQ multiplex PCR; TCRdb's copy keeps in-frame clones and lacks some. Here the sample spans roughly 70,000 clones, around 79% being singletons. The sample consisted of peripheral blood. All receptors derive from a woman in her 70s with acute or convalescent COVID-19.

The chain couples TRBV19 to TRBJ2-2, with TRBD2 matching over 8 bases. The CDR3 consists of 16 residues. Germline V CDR1 and CDR2: LNHDA, SQIVND (reference sequence). Trimming at V came to 2 bases and at J to 5 bases, leaving 7 bases not matched to a gene. The CDR3 bases are TGTGCCAGTAGTATAATCGCGGGAGGTAGGACCGGGGAGCTGTTTTTT. Translation: CASSIIAGGRTGELFF.

This chain connects TRBV4-2 to TRBJ1-2; D is possibly TRBD1 (5 bases). The CDR3 totals 17 residues. The germline V gene has CDR1 LGHNA and CDR2 YNFKEQ. V gave up 0 bases and J gave up 7 bases, with 21 bases separating them. For the CDR3, the DNA is TGTGCCAGCAGCCAAGAAAGTGGCGGGGGTGTGGGGACTGGCTACACCTTC. Encoded protein: CASSQESGGGVGTGYTF.

The chain uses TRBV5-1 and TRBJ1-1; a weak D match, TRBD1 (6 bases). Germline V lookup: CDR1 SGHRS, CDR2 YFSETQ. CDR3 length equals 18 residues. Trimming removed 4 bases at V and 0 bases at J, with 22 bases between. In DNA form, the CDR3 reads TGCGCCAGCAGCCACACCTCACCTACGACAGGAATGAACACTGAAGCTTTCTTT. Its protein product is CASSHTSPTTGMNTEAFF.

The chain has TRBV29-1 and TRBJ1-2; 7 bases match TRBD1. The trim removed 6 bases at V and 4 bases at J, leaving 5 bases unmatched. The germline V gene has CDR1 SQVTM and CDR2 ANQGSEA. The CDR3 runs to 12 residues. The CDR3 DNA follows: TGCAGCGTCTCAGACAGGGCCTATGGCTACACCTTC. This sequence encodes CSVSDRAYGYTF. The variable domain in full, completed from reference TRBV29-1 and TRBJ1-2, reads SAVISQKPSRDICQRGTSLTIQCQVDSQVTMMFWYRQQPGQSLTLIATANQGSEATYESGFVIDKFPISRPNLTFSTLTVSNMSPEDSSIYLCSVSDRAYGYTFGSGTRLTVV.

This clone was recorded once. The V and J genes are TRBV7-7 and TRBJ2-1; D unclear. The length of the CDR3 is 14 residues. With 4 bases removed from V and 0 bases from J, the gap between germline ends came to 7 bases. Germline CDR1 is SSHAT and CDR2 is FNYEAQ (reference sequence). The CDR3 here is CASSSSFSYNEQFF. The CDR3, as DNA: TGTGCCAGCAGCTCCTCCTTCTCCTACAATGAGCAGTTCTTC.

The CDR3 sequence: CASSFRDRVTEAFF. CDR3 in DNA: TGTGCCAGCAGCTTCCGAGACAGGGTCACTGAAGCTTTCTTT. This sequence joins TRBV5-6 and TRBJ1-1; TRBD1 matches at 7 bases. CDR1 SGHDT and CDR2 YYEEEE come from the germline V gene. The CDR3 contains 14 residues. The V segment lost 2 bases and the J segment 4 bases; nucleotides outside the gene matches: 5.

The J gene is TRBJ2-7, the V gene TRBV27, with 8 bases aligning to TRBD2. Germline CDR1 reads MNHEY; CDR2 reads SMNVEV (reference sequence). This CDR3 has 13 amino acids. The trim removed 5 bases at V and 5 bases at J, leaving 5 bases unmatched. CDR3 DNA: TGTGCCAGCAGTCCCGCGGGGGGCCACGAGCAGTACTTC. Amino acid sequence: CASSPAGGHEQYF.

The CDR3 coding sequence is TGTGCCAGCAGCGTAGCAGGGGGCGCGGGCTGGGAGCAGTACTTC. Residues: CASSVAGGAGWEQYF. The chain combines TRBV9 with TRBJ2-7; TRBD1 matches at 8 bases. The junction had 9 bases not matched to a gene; V was cut back by 0 bases and J by 7 bases. This CDR3 is built from 15 residues. Germline lookup yields CDR1 SGDLS and CDR2 YYNGEE.

The chain has TRBV19 and TRBJ1-2; 9 bases match TRBD1. The V gene's germline CDR1 is LNHDA and CDR2 SQIVND (reference sequence). The CDR3 has 14 residues. V trimming: 3 bases; J trimming: 8 bases; junction bases outside the gene matches: 7. The CDR3 region is CASSMGDRAWGYTF. CDR3 DNA sequence: TGTGCCAGTAGTATGGGGGACAGGGCCTGGGGCTACACCTTC. Variable domain in full (rest from reference TRBV19 and TRBJ1-2): DGGITQSPKYLFRKEGQNVTLSCEQNLNHDAMYWYRQDPGQGLRLIYYSQIVNDFQKGDIAEGYSVSREKKESFPLTVTSAQKNPTAFYLCASSMGDRAWGYTFGSGTRLTVV.

This clone showed up just a few times. This rearrangement joins TRBV29-1 to TRBJ2-1; 7 bases are a match to TRBD1. This CDR3 contains 14 residues. From germline, CDR1 is SQVTM and CDR2 ANQGSEA. Trimming removed 3 bases from V and 5 bases from J; junction bases left unmatched: 7. CDR3 DNA sequence: TGCAGCGTTGACAGGGGGAATCTGCACAATGAGCAGTTCTTC. Protein: CSVDRGNLHNEQFF.

The J gene is TRBJ1-2, the V gene TRBV2, with 9 bases fitting TRBD1. Germline loops: CDR1 SNHLY, CDR2 FYNNEI. The junction had 3 bases not matched to a gene; V was cut back by 7 bases and J by 3 bases. The CDR3 spans 13 residues. CDR3 loop: CASNRDRDYGYTF. The CDR3 DNA follows: TGTGCCAGCAATCGGGACAGGGACTATGGCTACACCTTC.

V is TRBV5-4 and J is TRBJ2-7; no clear D gene. Trimming pared 1 base from V and 5 bases from J, leaving 13 bases between. The CDR3 length is 14 residues. From germline, CDR1 is SGHNT and CDR2 YYREEE (reference sequence). The CDR3 DNA reads as TGTGCCAGCAGCTTGATAATAGCCCGGGACGAGCAGTACTTC. Its protein product is CASSLIIARDEQYF.

This clone was seen a handful of times. This chain links TRBV6-1 with TRBJ1-5; 9 bases match TRBD1. V lost 1 base, J lost 7 bases, and 5 bases stayed unmatched. CDR1 is MNHNS, CDR2 SASEGT, per germline. CDR3 size: 15 residues. In DNA, the CDR3 is TGTGCCAGCAGTGAAGGAACAGGGGGCGGCCAGCCCCAGCATTTT. Its protein product is CASSEGTGGGQPQHF.

This clone came up a few times. The rearrangement links TRBV5-6 to TRBJ2-3, with a possible D match to TRBD1 (7 bases). Trimming shortened V by 0 bases and J by 4 bases, and 12 bases separated the two germline ends. The CDR3 runs 15 residues. Germline V gene data show CDR1 as SGHDT and CDR2 as YYEEEE. The CDR3 reads CASSLAEGAADTQYF. The DNA of the CDR3 is TGTGCCAGCAGCTTGGCGGAGGGGGCCGCAGATACGCAGTATTTT.

The chain combines TRBV18 with TRBJ1-3, with 7 positions matching TRBD1. Per germline, CDR1 KGHSH and CDR2 LQKENI. Germline trimming cut 4 bases from V and 0 bases from J; bases unmatched to any gene: 3. The CDR3 has 15 residues. The CDR3 spells CASSQRQGSGNTIYF. The CDR3 DNA sequence: TGTGCCAGCTCACAACGACAGGGCTCTGGAAACACCATATATTTT.

V gene TRBV6-5 combines with J gene TRBJ2-7, with D perhaps TRBD1 (6 bases). V was shortened by 6 bases and J by 1 base, with 16 bases between the two germline ends. The CDR3 loop spans 15 amino acids. Germline V gives CDR1 MNHEY, CDR2 SVGAGI. The CDR3 here is CASRDSPIRSYEQYF. Written as DNA, the CDR3 is TGTGCCAGCAGGGACAGTCCGATTCGGTCCTACGAGCAGTACTTC.

The chain employs TRBV5-4 and TRBJ1-6; 7 bases match TRBD1. Germline V lookup: CDR1 SGHNT, CDR2 YYREEE (reference sequence). Trimming removed 3 bases from V and 5 bases from J; junction bases left unmatched: 2. This CDR3 has 14 residues. CDR3 region: CASSSGTDNSPLHF. CDR3 nucleotide sequence: TGTGCCAGCAGCTCTGGGACAGATAATTCACCCCTCCACTTT.

The chain carries TRBV5-8 and TRBJ2-5; perhaps TRBD1 as D (6 bases). Per germline, CDR1 SGHTS and CDR2 YDEGEE. V gave up 2 bases and J gave up 5 bases, with 16 bases separating them. The CDR3 consists of 15 residues. CDR3 nucleotides: TGTGCCAGCAGCTTCTCGGGACACATAACGGAGACCCAGTACTTC. It codes for CASSFSGHITETQYF.

This chain links TRBV28 with TRBJ2-7; 12 bases are a match to TRBD1. This CDR3 has 15 amino acids. Unmatched junction bases numbered 6, after V lost 4 bases and J lost 5 bases. Germline CDR1 MDHEN, CDR2 SYDVKM. CDR3 protein: CASSSSGTGGDEQYF. CDR3 sequence (DNA): TGTGCCAGCAGTTCCTCCGGGACAGGGGGCGACGAGCAGTACTTC.

This clone was recorded a few times. The sample holds other DNA sequences that translate to the same CDR3. This chain links TRBV5-1 with TRBJ2-2, with TRBD1 matching 9 bases. This CDR3 contains 16 residues. V lost 2 bases to trimming and J lost 5 bases; unmatched junction nucleotides: 7. Germline CDR1 SGHRS, CDR2 YFSETQ. CDR3 amino acids: CASSFGGQGSTGELFF. The CDR3 DNA reads TGCGCCAGCAGCTTTGGGGGACAGGGTTCTACCGGGGAGCTGTTTTTT.

The V call is TRBV7-2, the J call TRBJ1-1; TRBD1 aligns across 8 bases. CDR1 is SGHTA, CDR2 FQGNSA, per germline. The CDR3 contains 14 residues. The V segment lost 1 base and the J segment 3 bases; nucleotides outside the gene matches: 1. The CDR3 loop reads CASSLDRGDTEAFF. DNA of the CDR3: TGTGCCAGCAGCTTAGACAGGGGGGACACTGAAGCTTTCTTT. The entire variable domain, with the rest obtained from reference TRBV7-2 and TRBJ1-1, is as follows: GAGVSQSPSNKVTEKGKDVELRCDPISGHTALYWYRQSLGQGLEFLIYFQGNSAPDKSGLPSDRFSAERTGGSVSTLTIQRTQQEDSAVYLCASSLDRGDTEAFFGQGTRLTVV.

The chain employs TRBV29-1 and TRBJ2-1; D unclear. The germline gives CDR1 SQVTM, CDR2 ANQGSEA. V was pared by 4 bases and J by 0 bases, with 16 bases between. CDR3 length: 16 residues. For the CDR3, the DNA is TGCAGCGTTGCAACTCTCAAGGCTAGCTCCTACAATGAGCAGTTCTTC. It specifies CSVATLKASSYNEQFF.

The chain recombines TRBV5-6 with TRBJ1-1; the D is unclear. V lost 5 bases to trimming and J lost 1 base, with 15 bases between them. Germline loops: CDR1 SGHDT, CDR2 YYEEEE. CDR3 length: 15 amino acids. The CDR3 DNA is TGTGCCAGCAGTCGGAGGGCGATTGAGAACACTGAAGCTTTCTTT. Protein sequence: CASSRRAIENTEAFF.

This sequence joins TRBV2 and TRBJ1-6; D uncertain. Trimming stripped 7 bases from V and 0 bases from J, with 7 bases between. CDR1 and CDR2 from the germline V gene are SNHLY and FYNNEI. This CDR3 comprises 14 residues. In DNA, the CDR3 is TGTGCCAGCAAAGGGAGCTCCTATAATTCACCCCTCCACTTT. Protein product: CASKGSSYNSPLHF. Combining the CDR3 with reference TRBV2 and TRBJ1-6 gives the whole variable domain EPEVTQTPSHQVTQMGQEVILRCVPISNHLYFYWYRQILGQKVEFLVSFYNNEISEKSEIFDDQFSVERPDGSNFTLKIRSTKLEDSAMYFCASKGSSYNSPLHFGNGTRLTVT.

This clone turned up a few times. Other DNA sequences in the sample encode the same CDR3. The chain uses TRBV14 and TRBJ2-7; 9 positions agree with TRBD2. The CDR3 runs to 15 residues. V dropped 1 base and J dropped 4; count of bases not matched to a gene: 5. CDR1 and CDR2 (germline): SGHDN, FVKESK. The CDR3, as DNA: TGTGCCAGCAGCCAAGGTCTGCGGGGGGGGTACGAGCAGTACTTC. This translates into CASSQGLRGGYEQYF. The full variable domain, rest sourced from reference TRBV14 and TRBJ2-7, is EAGVTQFPSHSVIEKGQTVTLRCDPISGHDNLYWYRRVMGKEIKFLLHFVKESKQDESGMPNNRFLAERTGGTYSTLKVQPAELEDSGVYFCASSQGLRGGYEQYFGPGTRLTVT.

This clone has only a few counts. This chain uses TRBV28 with TRBJ2-4, with D perhaps TRBD1 (6 bases). CDR3 size: 16 residues. V was pared by 5 bases and J by 0 bases, with 14 bases between. CDR1 and CDR2 (germline): MDHEN, SYDVKM. DNA of the CDR3: TGTGCCAGCAGTAACACAGGGTCTCTAGCCAAAAACATTCAGTACTTC. This translates into CASSNTGSLAKNIQYF.

The rearrangement links TRBV30 to TRBJ1-2, with D perhaps matching TRBD1 (6 bases). Germline V CDR1 and CDR2: GTSNPN, SVGIG (reference sequence). Trimming removed 4 bases at V and 2 bases at J, with 14 bases between. The CDR3 sequence is 14 residues long. The CDR3 loop is CAWTAGGANYGYTF. The CDR3 bases are TGTGCCTGGACGGCGGGGGGCGCAAACTATGGCTACACCTTC.